Each of the 20 T cell receptor beta chains below was sequenced from the same sample in a study of blood T cell repertoires in COVID-19. The assay was immunoSEQ multiplex PCR, and TCRdb's table has in-frame clones only and misses some. Of fewer than 250,000 clones in the sample, 65% to 90% were seen once. Sample: PBMCs or T cells enriched from blood (not recorded which). All receptors come from a middle-aged woman with acute COVID-19.

The chain joins TRBV29-1 to TRBJ2-2, with a possible D match to TRBD1 (5 bases). The CDR3 spans 14 residues. The ends were cut back, 3 bases at V and 0 bases at J, with 8 bases in the middle. CDR1 and CDR2 from the germline V gene are SQVTM and ANQGSEA. The CDR3, as DNA: TGCAGCGTTGACGACAGCTCGAACACCGGGGAGCTGTTTTTT. It is translated as CSVDDSSNTGELFF.

In this sample, this clone turned up a few times. The rearrangement joins TRBV6-5 to TRBJ1-5; TRBD1 matches at 9 bases. Per the germline V gene, CDR1 is MNHEY and CDR2 is SVGAGI. The J segment lost 6 bases and the V segment lost 5 bases, leaving 8 bases of the junction unmatched. The CDR3 contains 15 residues. CDR3 protein: CASSHTGTGSQPQHF. CDR3 coding DNA: TGTGCCAGCAGTCATACCGGGACAGGGAGTCAGCCCCAGCATTTT.

As to this clone: Other DNA sequences in the same sample also yield this CDR3. V is TRBV27 and J is TRBJ1-5; D is unclear. From germline, CDR1 is MNHEY and CDR2 SMNVEV (reference sequence). The CDR3 consists of 13 residues. V lost 3 bases and J lost 1, with 4 bases in between. The CDR3 nucleotides read TGTGCCAGCAGTTTGAGCAGCAATCAGCCCCAGCATTTT. This encodes CASSLSSNQPQHF.

This clone occurred once. The V and J genes are TRBV6-5 and TRBJ1-2, with 9 bases identical to TRBD1. CDR3 size: 15 residues. V shed 4 bases, J shed 5 bases, and the junction held 8 bases outside the gene matches. Germline CDR1 reads MNHEY; CDR2 reads SVGAGI. CDR3 nucleotides: TGTGCCAGCAGTTTAACAGGGGGCCTTAGTTATGGCTACACCTTC. It codes for CASSLTGGLSYGYTF.

The gene calls are TRBV5-6 and TRBJ2-7; D might be TRBD1 (5 bases). Per germline, CDR1 SGHDT and CDR2 YYEEEE. CDR3 length equals 14 residues. Deletions cut 2 bases from V and 3 bases from J, with 12 bases between. This chain's CDR3 is CASSLGADIYEQYF. For the CDR3, the DNA is TGTGCCAGCAGCTTAGGGGCTGACATCTACGAGCAGTACTTC. The variable domain in full, completed from reference TRBV5-6 and TRBJ2-7, reads DAGVTQSPTHLIKTRGQQVTLRCSPKSGHDTVSWYQQALGQGPQFIFQYYEEEERQRGNFPDRFSGHQFPNYSSELNVNALLLGDSALYLCASSLGADIYEQYFGPGTRLTVT.

Concerning this clone: At the DNA level, this CDR3 is encoded by other sequences in the same sample as well. The chain is built from TRBV2 and TRBJ1-1, with TRBD1 as a possible D gene (6 bases). V shed 5 bases and J shed 4 bases, with 14 bases lying between them. CDR3 length: 14 amino acids. Germline-derived CDR1 and CDR2 are SNHLY and FYNNEI. The CDR3 spells CASSRQASSTEAFF. In DNA form, the CDR3 reads TGTGCCAGCAGTAGACAGGCTTCGAGCACTGAAGCTTTCTTT. Full variable domain (outside the CDR3, taken from reference TRBV2 and TRBJ1-1): EPEVTQTPSHQVTQMGQEVILRCVPISNHLYFYWYRQILGQKVEFLVSFYNNEISEKSEIFDDQFSVERPDGSNFTLKIRSTKLEDSAMYFCASSRQASSTEAFFGQGTRLTVV.

The rearrangement uses TRBV5-1 and TRBJ2-1, with 9 nucleotides matching TRBD2. V lost 0 bases, J lost 0 bases, and 7 bases stayed unmatched. The CDR3 consists of 18 residues. The germline V gene encodes CDR1 SGHRS and CDR2 YFSETQ. The CDR3 DNA follows: TGCGCCAGCAGCTTGGCCCTAGCGGGGCCACTCTCCTACAATGAGCAGTTCTTC. It translates to CASSLALAGPLSYNEQFF.

The V gene is TRBV7-2, the J gene TRBJ1-1, with 11 positions matching TRBD1. Germline V gene sequence: CDR1 SGHTA, CDR2 FQGNSA. This CDR3 is 16 amino acids long. The V segment lost 1 base and the J segment 4 bases; nucleotides outside the gene matches: 5. DNA of the CDR3: TGTGCCAGCAGCTTAGTGGGACAGGGGGTGAGCACTGAAGCTTTCTTT. Encoded protein: CASSLVGQGVSTEAFF.

This clone was detected once. The J gene is TRBJ2-1, the V gene TRBV2; 8 nucleotides align to TRBD1. Germline-derived CDR1 and CDR2 are SNHLY and FYNNEI. This CDR3 spans 19 amino acids. V lost 1 base, J lost 0 bases, and 11 bases stayed unmatched. In nucleotides, the CDR3 is TGTGCCAGCAGTGAAGACTCGGGACAGGTCTTAAGCTCCTACAATGAGCAGTTCTTC. Amino acid sequence: CASSEDSGQVLSSYNEQFF.

The CDR3 DNA is TGTGCCAGCAAATTGGGACAGGGATCTTACAATGAGCAGTTCTTC. It codes for CASKLGQGSYNEQFF. V and J are TRBV6-5 and TRBJ2-1; 9 bases map to TRBD1. The trim removed 7 bases at V and 4 bases at J, leaving 8 bases unmatched. The CDR3 contains 15 residues. Germline V lookup: CDR1 MNHEY, CDR2 SVGAGI.

This clone was seen a few times. This chain uses TRBV11-2 with TRBJ2-7; 8 positions agree with TRBD2. The CDR3 covers 14 residues. Unmatched junction bases numbered 4, after V lost 1 base and J lost 5 bases. CDR1 and CDR2 from the germline V gene are SGHAT and FQNNGV. The CDR3 region has the DNA TGTGCCAGCAGCTTAGGAGCGGGAGTGGACGAGCAGTACTTC. Protein sequence: CASSLGAGVDEQYF.

This rearrangement joins TRBV11-3 to TRBJ1-2, with D perhaps TRBD1 (5 bases). Germline assignment: CDR1 SGHNT and CDR2 YENEEA. The CDR3 covers 13 residues. V was cut by 5 bases and J by 5 bases, with 12 bases left in between. This CDR3 reads CASSPTGAYGYTF. Written as DNA, the CDR3 is TGTGCCAGCAGCCCGACTGGGGCGTATGGCTACACCTTC.

The CDR3 region is CASSTGGPSLQETQYF. CDR3 bases: TGTGCCAGCTCAACAGGGGGCCCCAGTCTTCAAGAGACCCAGTACTTC. The chain carries TRBV18 and TRBJ2-5; 9 bases map to TRBD1. CDR3 length equals 16 residues. Germline lookup yields CDR1 KGHSH and CDR2 LQKENI. Germline trimming cut 5 bases from V and 2 bases from J; bases unmatched to any gene: 9. Supplemented by reference TRBV18 and TRBJ2-5, the full variable domain reads NAGVMQNPRHLVRRRGQEARLRCSPMKGHSHVYWYRQLPEEGLKFMVYLQKENIIDESGMPKERFSAEFPKEGPSILRIQQVVRGDSAAYFCASSTGGPSLQETQYFGPGTRLLVL.

The rearrangement links TRBV5-5 to TRBJ2-1, with 10 bases matching TRBD2. V shed 2 bases, J shed 4 bases, and the junction held 6 bases outside the gene matches. From germline, CDR1 is SGHKS and CDR2 YYEKEE (reference sequence). CDR3 length equals 16 residues. The CDR3 DNA sequence: TGTGCCAGCAGCTTCGTCGGGACTAGCGTTTACAATGAGCAGTTCTTC. It encodes CASSFVGTSVYNEQFF.

This clone showed up many times. The rearrangement joins TRBV30 to TRBJ2-7, with TRBD1 matching over 7 bases. The CDR3 loop spans 15 amino acids. Germline V gene sequence: CDR1 GTSNPN, CDR2 SVGIG (reference sequence). Unmatched junction bases numbered 7, after V lost 2 bases and J lost 0 bases. The CDR3 region is CAWSKGAVSSYEQYF. CDR3 nucleotide sequence: TGTGCCTGGAGTAAGGGGGCGGTGAGCTCCTACGAGCAGTACTTC.

V is TRBV10-3 and J is TRBJ2-3; 11 positions match TRBD2. Per the germline V gene, CDR1 is ENHRY and CDR2 is SYGVKD. With V trimmed by 6 bases and J by 5 bases, 4 bases remained unmatched. This CDR3 is built from 14 residues. The CDR3 region has the DNA TGTGCCATCAGCTCCGGGACTAGCGGAGATACGCAGTATTTT. Translation gives CAISSGTSGDTQYF.

The chain couples TRBV3-1 (or the pseudogene TRBV3-2) to TRBJ1-6; D is possibly TRBD1 (6 bases). The CDR3 covers 12 residues. Germline CDR1 LGHDT, CDR2 YNNKEL (reference sequence). Between the trimmed V and J ends, which lost 4 bases and 15 bases, there was a span of 13 bases. Here the CDR3 reads CASSRGRGNLHF. The CDR3 DNA reads TGTGCCAGCAGCCGGGGGCGCGGTAACCTCCACTTT.

The chain couples TRBV7-3 to TRBJ2-7; 8 nucleotides line up with TRBD1. This CDR3 has 13 residues. In germline, CDR1 is SGHTA, CDR2 FQGTGA. V shed 5 bases, J shed 5 bases, and the junction held 5 bases outside the gene matches. The CDR3 DNA follows: TGTGCCAGCAGCAGGACAGGGTTCGACGAGCAGTACTTC. Its translation: CASSRTGFDEQYF.

The chain couples TRBV24-1 to TRBJ2-2; 9 nucleotides align to TRBD1. J gave up 1 base and V 5 bases, and 7 bases lay outside the gene matches. Germline loops: CDR1 KGHDR, CDR2 SFDVKD. The CDR3 extends over 17 amino acids. CDR3 region: CATSVAPGQGNTGELFF. The CDR3 DNA follows: TGTGCCACCAGTGTCGCACCGGGACAGGGGAACACCGGGGAGCTGTTTTTT.

The J gene is TRBJ2-2, the V gene TRBV18, with 7 bases aligning to TRBD1. Trimming at V came to 3 bases and at J to 6 bases, leaving 7 bases not matched to a gene. Germline values: CDR1 KGHSH, CDR2 LQKENI. This CDR3 contains 15 residues. CDR3 bases: TGTGCCAGCTCACCCGAGCGACAGGGATCCGGGGAGCTGTTTTTT. Translated: CASSPERQGSGELFF.